Shown below are 26 T cell receptor beta chains from a single sample sequenced in a study of T cell responses to AZD1222 COVID-19 vaccine. Only in-frame clones appear in the TCRdb table, and some are missing; sequencing was by immunoSEQ multiplex PCR. The data show 100,000 or so clones, nearly 90% seen once. Here the sequenced sample was peripheral blood, taken 28 days after the second AZD1222 dose. The receptor source for this set is an adult who received the AZD1222 COVID-19 vaccine.

The chain carries TRBV6-1 and TRBJ2-1; 11 positions agree with TRBD2. V lost 1 base and J lost 4; bases outside the gene matches: 3. This CDR3 has 16 amino acids. CDR1 is MNHNS and CDR2 is SASEGT in the germline V gene. The CDR3 is CASSEGTSGYYNEQFF. The CDR3 DNA is TGTGCCAGCAGTGAAGGGACTAGCGGGTATTACAATGAGCAGTTCTTC.

Worth noting for this clone: This sample includes further DNA sequences coding for the same CDR3. The rearrangement links TRBV6-5 to TRBJ1-1; perhaps TRBD1 as D (5 bases). Deletions cut 2 bases from V and 1 base from J, with 5 bases between. Germline V gene sequence: CDR1 MNHEY, CDR2 SVGAGI. This CDR3 is built from 13 residues. CDR3 in amino acids: CASSYGGNTEAFF. The CDR3 DNA reads TGTGCCAGCAGTTACGGGGGGAACACTGAAGCTTTCTTT.

This clone showed up just a few times. The genes are TRBV28 and TRBJ1-1; weak D call: TRBD1 (5 bases). The V and J ends lost 9 bases and 6 bases respectively, with 14 bases between them. The length of the CDR3 is 12 residues. From germline, CDR1 is MDHEN and CDR2 SYDVKM. For the CDR3, the DNA is TGTGCCAGTTCCGGGGGGACCTCTGAAGCTTTCTTT. It is translated as CASSGGTSEAFF.

The rearrangement uses TRBV19 and TRBJ2-1; unclear D gene. V was trimmed by 6 bases and J by 0 bases, leaving 9 bases between them. Germline V lookup: CDR1 LNHDA, CDR2 SQIVND (reference sequence). The CDR3 consists of 14 residues. The CDR3: CASRSTISYNEQFF. The CDR3 region has the DNA TGTGCCAGTAGGTCTACCATCTCCTACAATGAGCAGTTCTTC.

The CDR3 sequence is CATSDLWGGTDTQYF. The CDR3 bases are TGTGCCACCAGTGATCTCTGGGGAGGAACAGATACGCAGTATTTT. The chain joins TRBV24-1 to TRBJ2-3, with D possibly TRBD2 on 6 matching bases. The germline CDR1 and CDR2 sequences are KGHDR and SFDVKD. CDR3 length: 15 residues. The V end was cut by 3 bases, the J end by 3 bases, with 12 bases between.

V gene TRBV10-2 combines with J gene TRBJ1-5; perhaps TRBD1 as D (5 bases). Germline V gene lookup returns CDR1 WSHSY and CDR2 SAAADI. V was cut by 7 bases and J by 5 bases, with 12 bases left in between. The CDR3 totals 13 residues. In DNA form, the CDR3 reads TGCGCCAGCAAGAGGGGAGTGGATCAGCCCCAGCATTTT. This translates into CASKRGVDQPQHF.

The J gene is TRBJ1-2, the V gene TRBV10-2; D not resolved. V lost 3 bases to trimming and J lost 6 bases, with 11 bases between them. This CDR3 region has 13 residues. Germline assignment: CDR1 WSHSY and CDR2 SAAADI. The DNA of the CDR3 is TGCGCCAGCAGTGAAAGTAGAGGGAATGGCTACACCTTC. It codes for CASSESRGNGYTF.

The chain has TRBV7-8 and TRBJ2-7, with D unclear. The length of the CDR3 is 15 residues. The germline gives CDR1 SGHVS, CDR2 FQNEAQ. Trimming took off 5 bases at V and 1 base at J, with 15 bases between the two ends. The CDR3 region is CASSTRAVISYEQYF. For the CDR3, the DNA is TGTGCCAGCAGCACCCGGGCCGTCATTTCCTACGAGCAGTACTTC.

The V call is TRBV6-5, the J call TRBJ2-6, with D hard to call. V dropped 4 bases and J dropped 0 bases, with 7 bases sitting between them. CDR3 length: 15 amino acids. Germline CDR1 is MNHEY and CDR2 is SVGAGI. This CDR3 reads CASSSQNSGANVLTF. DNA for the CDR3: TGTGCCAGCAGTTCACAGAACTCTGGGGCCAACGTCCTGACTTTC.

The chain links TRBV24-1 to TRBJ2-3; no reliable D call. V was clipped by 6 bases and J by 1 base, with 4 bases between them. The CDR3 length is 12 residues. Germline V gene data show CDR1 as KGHDR and CDR2 as SFDVKD. In DNA, the CDR3 is TGTGCCACCAGTCGGGGCACAGATACGCAGTATTTT. Protein: CATSRGTDTQYF.

V gene TRBV10-3 combines with J gene TRBJ1-2; TRBD1 is a possible D gene (5 bases). Germline lookup yields CDR1 ENHRY and CDR2 SYGVKD. CDR3 size: 14 residues. V lost 0 bases and J lost 7, with 12 bases in between. CDR3 nucleotides: TGTGCCATCAGTGAGTCGGGGGTGAAGGGTGGCTACACCTTC. The encoded protein is CAISESGVKGGYTF.

The J gene is TRBJ2-2, the V gene TRBV19; 8 nucleotides line up with TRBD2. V shed 7 bases, J shed 6 bases, and the junction held 7 bases outside the gene matches. Germline V CDR1 and CDR2: LNHDA, SQIVND (reference sequence). The CDR3 has 14 residues. CDR3 bases: TGTGCCAGTAAGCCGGGACTAGACTCCGGGGAGCTGTTTTTT. Protein sequence: CASKPGLDSGELFF.

The CDR3 sequence: CASKESAEFTDTQYF. CDR3 sequence (DNA): TGCGCCAGCAAGGAGAGTGCGGAATTCACAGATACGCAGTATTTT. This chain uses TRBV10-2 with TRBJ2-3; D is unresolved. Germline V gives CDR1 WSHSY, CDR2 SAAADI. V lost 7 bases, J lost 2 bases, and 16 bases lay in between. The CDR3 is 15 residues long.

The chain combines TRBV13 with TRBJ2-7, with 14 bases matching TRBD2. The CDR3 contains 15 residues. CDR1 and CDR2 (germline): PRHDT, FYEKMQ (reference sequence). V was pared by 3 bases and J by 3 bases, with 1 base of the junction left unmatched. CDR3 nucleotides: TGTGCCAGCAGCTTGGGACTAGCGGGAGTCTACGAGCAGTACTTC. Its translation: CASSLGLAGVYEQYF.

This clone is a singleton in its sample. The rearrangement joins TRBV29-1 to TRBJ1-2; D is undetermined. Per germline, CDR1 SQVTM and CDR2 ANQGSEA. The length of the CDR3 is 13 residues. The V gene lost 7 bases and the J gene lost 7 bases, with 19 bases spanning the gap. The CDR3 DNA sequence: TGCAGCGCCGGGGTCTCCCTACTTTTTGGCTACACCTTC. Amino acids: CSAGVSLLFGYTF.

The chain recombines TRBV9 with TRBJ2-1, with D possibly matching TRBD2 (6 bases). The CDR3 runs to 17 residues. V was trimmed by 4 bases and J by 0 bases, leaving 17 bases between them. Germline V gene data show CDR1 as SGDLS and CDR2 as YYNGEE. CDR3 in amino acids: CASSTRDSKSSYNEQFF. The CDR3 DNA reads as TGTGCCAGCAGCACACGGGACTCCAAAAGCTCCTACAATGAGCAGTTCTTC.

This clone was recorded once. The genes are TRBV7-2 and TRBJ2-6; D is perhaps TRBD1 or TRBD2 (6 bases each). CDR1 is SGHTA and CDR2 is FQGNSA in the germline V gene. Trimming took off 5 bases at V and 4 bases at J, with 21 bases between the two ends. The CDR3 sequence is 18 residues long. The CDR3 here is CASSPSGTGRLGANVLTF. The CDR3 DNA is TGTGCCAGCAGCCCCAGTGGAACAGGGAGGTTGGGGGCCAACGTCCTGACTTTC. Full variable domain (rest looked up from reference TRBV7-2 and TRBJ2-6): GAGVSQSPSNKVTEKGKDVELRCDPISGHTALYWYRQSLGQGLEFLIYFQGNSAPDKSGLPSDRFSAERTGGSVSTLTIQRTQQEDSAVYLCASSPSGTGRLGANVLTFGAGSRLTVL.

This clone was picked up a small number of times. The chain couples TRBV29-1 to TRBJ2-7, with D unclear. This CDR3 comprises 13 residues. Trimming cost V 3 bases and J 5 bases, with 14 bases left between them. CDR1 and CDR2 from the germline V gene are SQVTM and ANQGSEA. CDR3 bases: TGCAGCGTTGAGAAGGGCATCGCCGACGAGCAGTACTTC. Translation gives CSVEKGIADEQYF.

This clone has just one count. CDR3 in DNA: TGTGCCATCAGTGACGTGGCCCGTCGGGAGCAGTACTTC. Protein sequence: CAISDVARREQYF. The rearrangement uses TRBV10-3 and TRBJ2-7; no firm D call. Looked up from germline, CDR1 is ENHRY and CDR2 is SYGVKD. The CDR3 is 13 amino acids. V was pared by 3 bases and J by 7 bases, with 13 bases between.

The V call is TRBV5-1, the J call TRBJ2-3; 9 bases line up with TRBD1. The V gene end was trimmed by 5 bases and the J gene end by 2 bases; junction bases not matched to a gene: 6. The CDR3 has 15 amino acids. Germline V gene lookup returns CDR1 SGHRS and CDR2 YFSETQ. DNA for the CDR3: TGCGCCAGCAGGTTCCGGGACAGGGACACAGATACGCAGTATTTT. Its translation: CASRFRDRDTDTQYF.

The chain is built from TRBV24-1 and TRBJ2-3; 7 bases fit TRBD1. Germline V CDR1 and CDR2: KGHDR, SFDVKD. V gave up 7 bases and J gave up 3 bases; unmatched junction bases: 9. This CDR3 region has 15 residues. Here the CDR3 DNA reads TGTGCCACCAGCGGTCCGGGACAGATAACAGATACGCAGTATTTT. Translated, it gives CATSGPGQITDTQYF.

This chain connects TRBV11-2 to TRBJ1-6; no firm D call. The CDR3 has 17 residues. CDR1 is SGHAT and CDR2 is FQNNGV in the germline V gene. The germline V and J ends were trimmed by 5 bases and 0 bases, with 14 bases remaining between them. The CDR3: CASSLRGTYSYNSPLHF. CDR3 DNA sequence: TGTGCCAGCAGCCTCCGAGGCACTTACTCCTATAATTCACCCCTCCACTTT. The full variable domain, completed using reference TRBV11-2 and TRBJ1-6, is EAGVAQSPRYKIIEKRQSVAFWCNPISGHATLYWYQQILGQGPKLLIQFQNNGVVDDSQLPKDRFSAERLKGVDSTLKIQPAKLEDSAVYLCASSLRGTYSYNSPLHFGNGTRLTVT.

The J gene is TRBJ1-3, the V gene TRBV19; TRBD1 matches at 7 bases. The germline V gene encodes CDR1 LNHDA and CDR2 SQIVND (reference sequence). The CDR3 length is 14 residues. J gave up 9 bases and V 6 bases, and 11 bases lay outside the gene matches. DNA of the CDR3: TGTGCCAGTAGCCCGAGAGGGACAGTCGGCACCATATATTTT. It is translated as CASSPRGTVGTIYF.

This clone appeared a single time. The J gene is TRBJ1-4, the V gene TRBV13; D may be TRBD1 (5 bases). The CDR3 is 16 amino acids. CDR1 is PRHDT and CDR2 is FYEKMQ in the germline V gene (reference sequence). The V gene lost 7 bases and the J gene lost 1 base, with 16 bases spanning the gap. DNA for the CDR3: TGTGCCAGCAAGGCGGGACGGACCCTAACTAATGAAAAACTGTTTTTT. This sequence encodes CASKAGRTLTNEKLFF.

The chain is built from TRBV3-1 (or the pseudogene TRBV3-2) and TRBJ1-2, with D maybe TRBD1 (5 bases). Germline CDR1 reads LGHDT; CDR2 reads YNNKEL (reference sequence). The V end lost 4 bases, the J end lost 4 bases, and 13 bases lay between the germline ends. CDR3 length equals 14 residues. The chain's CDR3 is CASSPPTGSYGYTF. CDR3 DNA sequence: TGTGCCAGCAGCCCTCCCACAGGTAGCTATGGCTACACCTTC.

This chain uses TRBV12-3 or TRBV12-4 with TRBJ1-2; perhaps TRBD1 as D (6 bases). Trimming took off 4 bases at V and 7 bases at J, with 10 bases between the two ends. CDR3 length: 12 residues. The CDR3 here is CASSSRGPGYTF. In DNA form, the CDR3 reads TGTGCCAGCAGTTCGCGGGGGCCTGGCTACACCTTC.